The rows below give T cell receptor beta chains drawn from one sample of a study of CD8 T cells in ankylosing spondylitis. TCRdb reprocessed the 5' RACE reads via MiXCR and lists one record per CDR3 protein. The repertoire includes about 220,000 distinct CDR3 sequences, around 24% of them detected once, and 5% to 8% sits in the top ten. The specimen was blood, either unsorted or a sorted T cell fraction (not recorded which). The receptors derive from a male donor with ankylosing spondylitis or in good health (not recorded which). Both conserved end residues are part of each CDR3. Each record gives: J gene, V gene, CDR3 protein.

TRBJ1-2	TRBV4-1	CASSQAGVVGYTF
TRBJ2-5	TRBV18	CASSQLRAETQYF
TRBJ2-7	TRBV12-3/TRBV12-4	CASSLAPDEQYF
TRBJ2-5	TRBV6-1	CASRPKREGRETQYF
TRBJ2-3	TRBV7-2	CASSLSSVAGARADTQYF
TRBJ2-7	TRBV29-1	CSVRPSAHEQYF
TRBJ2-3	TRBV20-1	CSAKWREADTQYF
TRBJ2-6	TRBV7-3	CASSLGQFPSGANVLTF
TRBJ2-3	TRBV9	CASSPDSGRVHTQYF
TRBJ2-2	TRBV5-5	CASSLLAPTGELFF
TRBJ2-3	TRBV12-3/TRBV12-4	CASSPAGTLGDTQYF
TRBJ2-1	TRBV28	CASSQRESRFNEQFF
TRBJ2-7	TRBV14	CASSLAGADSSYEQYF
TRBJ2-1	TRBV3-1	CASSQAGRGTEQFF
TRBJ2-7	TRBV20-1	CSAVPGTSGLYEQYF
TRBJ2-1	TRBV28	CASGFRRLFGEQFF